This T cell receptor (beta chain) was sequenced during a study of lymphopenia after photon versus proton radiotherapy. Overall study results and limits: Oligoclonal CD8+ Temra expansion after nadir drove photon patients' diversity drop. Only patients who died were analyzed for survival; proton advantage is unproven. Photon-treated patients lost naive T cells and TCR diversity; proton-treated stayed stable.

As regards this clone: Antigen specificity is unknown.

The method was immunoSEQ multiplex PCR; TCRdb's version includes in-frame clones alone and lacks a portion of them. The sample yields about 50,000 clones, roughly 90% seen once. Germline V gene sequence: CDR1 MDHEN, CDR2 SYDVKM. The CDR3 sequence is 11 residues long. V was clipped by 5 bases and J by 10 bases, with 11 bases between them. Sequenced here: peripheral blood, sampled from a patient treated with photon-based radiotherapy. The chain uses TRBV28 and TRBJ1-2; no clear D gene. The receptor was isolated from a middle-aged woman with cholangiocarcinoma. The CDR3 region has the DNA TGTGCCAGCAGTACCCCGACCCACTACACCTTC. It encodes CASSTPTHYTF.